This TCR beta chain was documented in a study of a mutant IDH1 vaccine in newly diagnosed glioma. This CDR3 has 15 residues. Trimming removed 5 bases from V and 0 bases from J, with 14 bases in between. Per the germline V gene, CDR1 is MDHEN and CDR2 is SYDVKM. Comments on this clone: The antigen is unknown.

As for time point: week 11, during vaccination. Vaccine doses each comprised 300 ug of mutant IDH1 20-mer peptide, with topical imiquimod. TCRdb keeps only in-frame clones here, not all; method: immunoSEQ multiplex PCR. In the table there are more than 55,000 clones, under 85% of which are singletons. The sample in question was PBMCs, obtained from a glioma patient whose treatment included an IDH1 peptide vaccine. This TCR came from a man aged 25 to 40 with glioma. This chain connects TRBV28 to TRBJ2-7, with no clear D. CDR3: CASSDPGFSSYEQYF. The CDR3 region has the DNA TGTGCCAGCAGTGACCCAGGTTTTAGCTCCTACGAGCAGTACTTC. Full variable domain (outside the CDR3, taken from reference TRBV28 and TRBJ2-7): DVKVTQSSRYLVKRTGEKVFLECVQDMDHENMFWYRQDPGLGLRLIYFSYDVKMKEKGDIPEGYSVSREKKERFSLILESASTNQTSMYLCASSDPGFSSYEQYFGPGTRLTVT.